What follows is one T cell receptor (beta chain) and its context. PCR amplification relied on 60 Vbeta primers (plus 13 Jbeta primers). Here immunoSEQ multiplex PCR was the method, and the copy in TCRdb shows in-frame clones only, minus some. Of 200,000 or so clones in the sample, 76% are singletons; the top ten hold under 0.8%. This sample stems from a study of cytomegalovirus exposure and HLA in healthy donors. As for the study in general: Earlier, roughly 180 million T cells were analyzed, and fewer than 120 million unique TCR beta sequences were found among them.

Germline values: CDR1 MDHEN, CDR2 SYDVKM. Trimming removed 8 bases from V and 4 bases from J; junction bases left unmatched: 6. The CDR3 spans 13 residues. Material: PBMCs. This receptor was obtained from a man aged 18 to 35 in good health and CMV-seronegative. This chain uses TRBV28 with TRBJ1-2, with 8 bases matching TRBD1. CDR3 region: CASSLQGGYGYTF. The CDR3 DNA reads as TGTGCCAGCTCGTTACAGGGGGGCTATGGCTACACCTTC.